The 5 T cell receptor beta chains below were found in one sample sequenced in a study of monozygotic twins with inflammatory bowel disease. TCRdb reprocessed the 5' RACE reads, keeping one entry per CDR3 protein, no DNA. Its table records around 450,000 distinct CDR3 sequences. The sample consisted of blood. These receptors were obtained from a human donor with ulcerative colitis or Crohn's disease, or a healthy co-twin of an affected twin (not recorded which).

J is TRBJ1-4 and V is TRBV5-1; absent DNA, TCRdb's TRBD1 call cannot be checked. CDR3 length equals 15 residues. Germline V gene sequence: CDR1 SGHRS, CDR2 YFSETQ. The CDR3 is CASSPRTGPNEKLFF.

The genes are TRBV20-1 and TRBJ2-1. The CDR3 is 12 amino acids. Germline values: CDR1 DFQATT, CDR2 SNEGSKA (reference sequence). The chain's CDR3 is CSARWTVDEQFF.

The chain links TRBV19 to TRBJ2-2; TCRdb calls TRBD2, which cannot be checked without DNA. In germline, CDR1 is LNHDA, CDR2 SQIVND (reference sequence). This CDR3 comprises 16 residues. The CDR3 sequence is CASSLAPGTNTGELFF. The full variable domain, in which reference TRBV19 and TRBJ2-2 provide the parts outside the CDR3, is DGGITQSPKYLFRKEGQNVTLSCEQNLNHDAMYWYRQDPGQGLRLIYYSQIVNDFQKGDIAEGYSVSREKKESFPLTVTSAQKNPTAFYLCASSLAPGTNTGELFFGEGSRLTVL.

The chain is built from TRBV20-1 and TRBJ2-7. Germline loops: CDR1 DFQATT, CDR2 SNEGSKA (reference sequence). The CDR3 spans 14 residues. The CDR3 here is CSAISQDYYYEQYF.

The chain combines TRBV5-1 with TRBJ1-1. CDR3 length: 14 amino acids. Germline CDR1 and CDR2: SGHRS and YFSETQ. The CDR3 sequence: CASSLWDLNTEAFF.